This TCR beta chain appears in the sequencing data of a study of T-cell reconstitution after alpha-beta-depleted transplantation in children. The CDR3 consists of 14 residues. The V gene lost 1 base and the J gene lost 2 bases, with 10 bases spanning the gap. From germline, CDR1 is SGDLS and CDR2 YYNGEE. Unique molecular identifiers were incorporated when the TCRbeta library was constructed. TCRdb reanalysed the PCR reads using MiXCR and keeps one entry per CDR3 protein. The table includes about 540,000 distinct CDR3 sequences, approximately 16% detected once. J is TRBJ2-7 and V is TRBV9, with a possible D match to TRBD1 (6 bases). This TCR derives from a human donor who donated a stem cell graft to a child with acute lymphoblastic leukemia. The sample consisted of PBMCs from the stem cell graft donor, taken from the stem cell graft. CDR3: CASSVWTDPYEQYF. For the CDR3, the DNA is TGTGCCAGCAGCGTATGGACAGACCCCTACGAGCAGTACTTC.